Presented here are 18 T cell receptor beta chains from one specimen sequenced in a study of Tregs in tolerant kidney transplant recipients. Data came from immunoSEQ multiplex PCR; TCRdb stores just in-frame clones and leaves some out. The table shows fewer than 55,000 clones, with approximately 89% occurring only once. The nonmyeloablative bone marrow transplants came from related graft donors, with transient mixed chimerism. Sequencing was performed on CD8+ T cells from blood (PBMCs), taken 12 months after the transplant. The receptors shown here come from a human patient who received a combined kidney and bone marrow transplant. Some T cells may possibly be graft donor cells.

The chain recombines TRBV27 with TRBJ2-1; maybe TRBD2 (7 bases). The CDR3 is made up of 13 amino acids. Germline values: CDR1 MNHEY, CDR2 SMNVEV (reference sequence). V lost 5 bases to trimming and J lost 7 bases, with 12 bases between them. This CDR3 is CASSIRGANEQFF. The DNA of the CDR3 is TGTGCCAGCAGTATACGGGGGGCGAATGAGCAGTTCTTC.

This chain uses TRBV7-3 with TRBJ2-1, with 9 bases fitting TRBD2. The CDR3 extends over 15 amino acids. J gave up 8 bases and V 3 bases, and 8 bases lay outside the gene matches. Looked up from germline, CDR1 is SGHTA and CDR2 is FQGTGA. CDR3 loop: CASSFFAGGNYEQFF. CDR3 coding DNA: TGTGCCAGCAGCTTTTTCGCGGGAGGGAATTATGAGCAGTTCTTC.

The chain employs TRBV19 and TRBJ1-2; no clear D gene. There are 11 residues in the CDR3. Germline assignment: CDR1 LNHDA and CDR2 SQIVND (reference sequence). V lost 9 bases, J lost 5 bases, and 10 bases lay in between. The CDR3 nucleotides are TGTGCCAGCGGACGGGAATATGGCTACACCTTC. Translated, it gives CASGREYGYTF.

The chain recombines TRBV7-9 with TRBJ2-7, with D maybe TRBD1 (5 bases). Trimming cost V 5 bases and J 2 bases, with 10 bases left between them. Germline V CDR1 and CDR2: SEHNR, FQNEAQ (reference sequence). This CDR3 contains 13 residues. CDR3 nucleotides: TGTGCCAGCAGCAAGACAGAAACCTACGAGCAGTACTTC. Its translation is CASSKTETYEQYF. The whole variable domain, remainder taken from reference TRBV7-9 and TRBJ2-7, is DTGVSQNPRHKITKRGQNVTFRCDPISEHNRLYWYRQTLGQGPEFLTYFQNEAQLEKSRLLSDRFSAERPKGSFSTLEIQRTEQGDSAMYLCASSKTETYEQYFGPGTRLTVT.

The chain couples TRBV11-2 to TRBJ1-2, with D possibly being TRBD1 (5 bases). This CDR3 is built from 17 residues. Germline-derived CDR1 and CDR2 are SGHAT and FQNNGV. V gave up 7 bases and J gave up 2 bases, with 23 bases separating them. Written as DNA, the CDR3 is TGTGCCAGCATCATTCTCGGGGGTCAAGACGGGAACTATGGCTACACCTTC. Translated, it gives CASIILGGQDGNYGYTF.

The chain recombines TRBV7-8 with TRBJ2-2; D not certain. Germline-derived CDR1 and CDR2 are SGHVS and FQNEAQ. The CDR3 contains 11 residues. Trimming took 10 bases from V and 6 from J, leaving 9 bases between them. The CDR3 spells CATPRAGELFF. In DNA form, the CDR3 reads TGTGCCACCCCACGAGCCGGGGAGCTGTTTTTT.

In nucleotides, the CDR3 is TGTGCCTGGAGTGGCGCTCACGAGCAGTACTTC. It codes for CAWSGAHEQYF. This sequence joins TRBV30 and TRBJ2-7, with D unresolved. Trimming removed 1 base from V and 5 bases from J, with 6 bases in between. Germline loops: CDR1 GTSNPN, CDR2 SVGIG (reference sequence). The CDR3 loop spans 11 amino acids.

The J gene is TRBJ2-6, the V gene TRBV6-7, with D perhaps matching TRBD2 (6 bases). TRBV6-7 is treated as an ORF (open reading frame) with a function not yet certain. The CDR3 is 16 residues long. Trimming removed 8 bases from V and 0 bases from J, with 14 bases in between. This chain's CDR3 is CASVTGEGSGANVLTF. The CDR3, as DNA: TGTGCCAGCGTGACGGGGGAAGGCTCTGGGGCCAACGTCCTGACTTTC.

V gene TRBV30 combines with J gene TRBJ2-7; a weak D match, TRBD2 (5 bases). The V gene's germline CDR1 is GTSNPN and CDR2 SVGIG (reference sequence). The CDR3 is 16 amino acids. The V and J ends lost 0 bases and 0 bases respectively, with 15 bases between them. CDR3 nucleotides: TGTGCCTGGAGTGTCATATCGGACTTGAGCTCCTACGAGCAGTACTTC. It yields the protein CAWSVISDLSSYEQYF.

The rearrangement links TRBV6-6 to TRBJ2-7, with TRBD2 as a possible D gene (5 bases). The CDR3 is 13 amino acids. CDR1 is MNHNY and CDR2 is SVGAGI in the germline V gene (reference sequence). Trimming took 3 bases from V and 4 from J, leaving 10 bases between them. Here the CDR3 reads CASSYLGVYEQYF. The CDR3 DNA reads TGTGCCAGCAGTTATTTGGGAGTTTACGAGCAGTACTTC.

DNA for the CDR3: TGCGCCAGCAGCCAAGTACTGACAGGGTTGAATGAGCAGTTCTTC. Its translation: CASSQVLTGLNEQFF. The chain combines TRBV4-3 with TRBJ2-1, with 7 bases identical to TRBD1. Germline V gene data show CDR1 as LGHNA and CDR2 as YSLEER. Germline trimming cut 1 base from V and 7 bases from J; bases unmatched to any gene: 7. CDR3 length: 15 amino acids.

V is TRBV28 and J is TRBJ2-1; no definite D call. This CDR3 spans 12 amino acids. Looked up from germline, CDR1 is MDHEN and CDR2 is SYDVKM. V dropped 6 bases and J dropped 3 bases, with 6 bases sitting between them. The chain's CDR3 is CASSPGYNEQFF. CDR3 nucleotides: TGTGCCAGCAGCCCGGGCTACAATGAGCAGTTCTTC.

In its sample, this clone was seen a few times. The V gene is TRBV30, the J gene TRBJ2-5; perhaps TRBD2 as D (6 bases). Deletions cut 4 bases from V and 1 base from J, with 16 bases between. The CDR3 runs 15 residues. CDR1 is GTSNPN, CDR2 SVGIG, per germline (reference sequence). In DNA form, the CDR3 reads TGTGCCTGGACCCCGGGAGAATCACTCCAAGAGACCCAGTACTTC. It encodes CAWTPGESLQETQYF.

This rearrangement joins TRBV5-6 to TRBJ2-7; D is possibly TRBD1 (6 bases). Germline CDR1 reads SGHDT; CDR2 reads YYEEEE. The CDR3 covers 13 residues. V shed 2 bases and J shed 5 bases, with 11 bases lying between them. CDR3 region: CASSFLGGDEQYF. The CDR3 nucleotides read TGTGCCAGCAGCTTCCTTGGGGGCGACGAGCAGTACTTC.

The chain couples TRBV27 to TRBJ1-1; TRBD1 is a possible D gene (5 bases). V was trimmed by 0 bases and J by 4 bases, leaving 12 bases between them. There are 15 residues in the CDR3. The germline gives CDR1 MNHEY, CDR2 SMNVEV (reference sequence). The CDR3 DNA sequence: TGTGCCAGCAGTTTATCCGGGGGAGGAAGCACTGAAGCTTTCTTT. It specifies CASSLSGGGSTEAFF.

The chain is built from TRBV5-1 and TRBJ2-1; 11 nucleotides agree with TRBD2. Germline CDR1 is SGHRS and CDR2 is YFSETQ. The CDR3 has 15 amino acids. V was pared by 0 bases and J by 6 bases, with 2 bases of the junction left unmatched. CDR3 loop: CASSLGLAGGNEQFF. CDR3 sequence (DNA): TGCGCCAGCAGCTTGGGGCTAGCGGGGGGCAATGAGCAGTTCTTC.

V gene TRBV7-9 combines with J gene TRBJ1-1; no definite D call. The CDR3 is 13 amino acids. The germline CDR1 and CDR2 sequences are SEHNR and FQNEAQ (reference sequence). V was cut by 0 bases and J by 6 bases, with 8 bases left in between. CDR3 nucleotides: TGTGCCAGCAGCTTAGCTACAGCTCCTGAAGCTTTCTTT. It codes for CASSLATAPEAFF.

This chain joins TRBV2 and TRBJ2-5; D unresolved. Judging by the DNA end, TRBJ2-7 fits better; the J call may be wrong. The CDR3 length is 13 residues. From germline, CDR1 is SNHLY and CDR2 FYNNEI. The CDR3, as DNA: TGTGCCAGCAGCTCGGGTCCTTTCTACGAGCAGTACTTC. It specifies CASSSGPFYEQYF.